These 30 T cell receptor beta chains came from one sample sequenced in a study of CD8+CD57+ T cells in acquired aplastic anemia. CDR3 and TCR beta VDJ profiling relied on genomic DNA as the template. Via MiXCR, TCRdb re-called the reads, giving one row per CDR3 protein. In the table there are fewer than 250,000 distinct CDR3 sequences, about 53% of which are singletons. The specimen was sorted CD4+, CD8+, or CD8+CD57+ T cells (not recorded which) from PBMCs. Every receptor here comes from a human donor in good health, serving as a control.

The DNA of the CDR3 is TGTGCCAGCAAGGGGACGTCTTCCTACGAGCAGTACGTC. Its protein product is CASKGTSSYEQYV. The chain uses TRBV6-1 and TRBJ2-7; perhaps D is TRBD1 or TRBD2 (5 bases each). Germline V gives CDR1 MNHNS, CDR2 SASEGT. The CDR3 runs 13 residues. V dropped 7 bases and J dropped 1 base, with 11 bases sitting between them.

This clonotype was detected ten times or more. The chain joins TRBV6-5 to TRBJ2-7, with 7 bases identical to TRBD1. V lost 7 bases and J lost 1; bases outside the gene matches: 7. CDR3 size: 14 residues. Germline V gene sequence: CDR1 MNHEY, CDR2 SVGAGI. The CDR3 sequence: CASTLRQGSYEQYF. Written as DNA, the CDR3 is TGTGCCAGCACCCTCCGACAGGGTTCCTACGAGCAGTACTTC.

V is TRBV25-1 and J is TRBJ1-2; D may be TRBD1 (5 bases). V shed 5 bases and J shed 4 bases, with 17 bases lying between them. The CDR3 sequence is 15 residues long. Germline CDR1 reads MGHDK; CDR2 reads SYGVNS. The CDR3 DNA sequence: TGTGCCAGCAGTAGACAGATCGAAGACTCCTATGGCTACACCTTC. Translated: CASSRQIEDSYGYTF.

This clonotype has only a few counts. This sequence joins TRBV19 and TRBJ2-3, with D perhaps TRBD1 or TRBD2 (6 bases each). The CDR3 runs 13 residues. Germline V CDR1 and CDR2: LNHDA, SQIVND (reference sequence). The ends were cut back, 6 bases at V and 5 bases at J, with 12 bases in the middle. The CDR3 is CASSLRGEDTQYF. In DNA, the CDR3 is TGTGCCAGTAGCCTAAGGGGGGAAGATACGCAGTATTTT.

CDR3 in DNA: TGTGCCAGCTCAAAGGTCCAGGGTGAAGCTTTCTTT. Residues: CASSKVQGEAFF. The chain joins TRBV18 to TRBJ1-1, with a tentative D call TRBD1 (5 bases). The V end lost 5 bases, the J end lost 7 bases, and 11 bases lay between the germline ends. This CDR3 region has 12 residues. CDR1 is KGHSH and CDR2 is LQKENI in the germline V gene.

V usage is TRBV10-3 and J usage is TRBJ2-7, with 10 bases lining up with TRBD1. Trimming took 0 bases from V and 2 from J; bases not matched to a gene: 1. CDR3 length: 15 residues. CDR1 is ENHRY and CDR2 is SYGVKD in the germline V gene. In DNA form, the CDR3 reads TGTGCCATCAGTGAGTCCGGACAGGGGGCCTACGAGCAGTACTTC. Encoded protein: CAISESGQGAYEQYF.

This clonotype came up many times. V and J are TRBV11-2 and TRBJ1-1; D ambiguous. Trimming took off 1 base at V and 1 base at J, with 7 bases between the two ends. Germline CDR1 reads SGHAT; CDR2 reads FQNNGV. The CDR3 covers 14 residues. The CDR3 bases are TGTGCCAGCAGCTTAGTTTTCGCGAACACTGAAGCTTTCTTT. This translates into CASSLVFANTEAFF.

Concerning this clonotype: Compared with germline, one end of the junction differs, possibly owing to a read error. V and J are TRBV7-3 and TRBJ2-7; possibly TRBD1 for D (6 bases). This CDR3 has 13 amino acids. From germline, CDR1 is SGHTA and CDR2 FQGTGA. This chain's CDR3 is CASSLGGRDEQNF. Written as DNA, the CDR3 is TGTGCCAGCAGCTTAGGGGGCAGGGATGAGCAGAACTTC.

In this sample, this clonotype turned up many times. The chain carries TRBV6-1 and TRBJ2-2; D is tentatively TRBD1 or TRBD2 (5 bases each). The V end lost 10 bases, the J end lost 2 bases, and 11 bases lay between the germline ends. Germline V gene sequence: CDR1 MNHNS, CDR2 SASEGT. This CDR3 comprises 13 residues. CDR3 sequence (DNA): TGTGCCACCGGGACCCCAAACACCGGGGAGCTGTTTTTT. Its protein is CATGTPNTGELFF.

The table lists this clonotype with many counts. The J gene is TRBJ2-3, the V gene TRBV24-1; D may correspond to TRBD1 or TRBD2 (5 bases each). CDR3 length: 15 residues. The germline V and J ends were trimmed by 2 bases and 0 bases, with 8 bases remaining between them. From germline, CDR1 is KGHDR and CDR2 SFDVKD. The CDR3 loop reads CATSDSGRSTDTQYF. The CDR3 DNA sequence: TGTGCCACCAGTGATTCGGGACGGAGCACAGATACGCAGTATTTT.

This chain connects TRBV20-1 to TRBJ2-3, with 16 bases matching TRBD2. Trimming took 2 bases from V and 0 from J; bases not matched to a gene: 5. Germline V gene lookup returns CDR1 DFQATT and CDR2 SNEGSKA (reference sequence). The CDR3 runs 18 residues. As DNA, the CDR3 is TGCAGTGCTAGATCCGGGACTAGCGGGGGGGCTAGCACAGATACGCAGTATTTT. Translation: CSARSGTSGGASTDTQYF.

The chain carries TRBV19 and TRBJ1-4, with D tentatively TRBD1 (5 bases). V was clipped by 5 bases and J by 7 bases, with 8 bases between them. Germline V CDR1 and CDR2: LNHDA, SQIVND (reference sequence). The CDR3 consists of 12 residues. CDR3 in DNA: TGTGCCAGTAGTGGCGACAGTGAAAAACTGTTTTTT. Its protein product is CASSGDSEKLFF.

In its sample, this clonotype was seen a few times. The rearrangement joins TRBV29-1 to TRBJ2-7; 10 bases match TRBD1. V dropped 5 bases and J dropped 6; count of bases not matched to a gene: 7. CDR3 length: 13 residues. Per the germline V gene, CDR1 is SQVTM and CDR2 is ANQGSEA. For the CDR3, the DNA is TGCAGCGTTTACCGGGACAGGGGAACCGAGCAGTACTTC. Translation gives CSVYRDRGTEQYF.

Worth noting for this clonotype: A clone one base away is much larger, so this may be a read error. J is TRBJ2-2 and V is TRBV5-1, with a possible D match to TRBD1 (6 bases). Germline CDR1 reads SGHRS; CDR2 reads YFSETQ. CDR3 length: 17 amino acids. The CDR3 sequence: CASSLALRTANTGKLFF. CDR3 DNA sequence: TGCGCCAGCAGCTTGGCCCTCCGGACAGCGAACACCGGGAAGCTGTTTTTT.

The chain employs TRBV6-5 and TRBJ2-7; D gene uncertain. CDR3 length equals 14 residues. Germline V lookup: CDR1 MNHEY, CDR2 SVGAGI. Trimming cost V 5 bases and J 1 base, with 12 bases left between them. CDR3 sequence: CASSPLPGSYEQYF. In DNA form, the CDR3 reads TGTGCCAGCAGTCCCCTCCCCGGTTCCTACGAGCAGTACTTC.

CDR3 nucleotides: TGTGCCAGCAGCTTAGAGAAGTACCGGGGGGGCTACGAGCAGTACTTC. Protein sequence: CASSLEKYRGGYEQYF. The rearrangement joins TRBV14 to TRBJ2-7; 8 bases are shared with TRBD2. The germline CDR1 and CDR2 sequences are SGHDN and FVKESK. The CDR3 extends over 16 amino acids. J was trimmed by 3 bases and V by 5 bases; bases with no gene match: 12. Filled out from reference TRBV14 and TRBJ2-7, the complete variable domain reads EAGVTQFPSHSVIEKGQTVTLRCDPISGHDNLYWYRRVMGKEIKFLLHFVKESKQDESGMPNNRFLAERTGGTYSTLKVQPAELEDSGVYFCASSLEKYRGGYEQYFGPGTRLTVT.

V gene TRBV7-8 combines with J gene TRBJ2-7, with a possible D match to TRBD1 (6 bases). The length of the CDR3 is 13 residues. The germline CDR1 and CDR2 sequences are SGHVS and FQNEAQ. The V and J ends lost 3 bases and 5 bases respectively, with 11 bases between them. The CDR3 DNA reads TGTGCCAGCAGCTTCGACAGGCGGAACGAGCAGTACTTC. Protein: CASSFDRRNEQYF.

This clonotype was recorded many times. The chain couples TRBV12-3 or TRBV12-4 to TRBJ1-6; D gene uncertain. The CDR3 is 13 amino acids. V dropped 6 bases and J dropped 10 bases, with 13 bases sitting between them. The CDR3 bases are TGTGCCAGCAGGGTGGGAGCCAACTCACCCCTCCACTTT. This sequence encodes CASRVGANSPLHF.

V and J are TRBV7-2 and TRBJ2-5, with 7 nucleotides matching TRBD1. CDR1 SGHTA and CDR2 FQGNSA come from the germline V gene. The CDR3 runs 14 residues. V gave up 3 bases and J gave up 4 bases; unmatched junction bases: 5. Here the CDR3 reads CASSLPGQRETQYF. The CDR3 DNA follows: TGTGCCAGCAGCTTGCCGGGACAGCGAGAGACCCAGTACTTC.

This clonotype was observed many times. This sequence joins TRBV7-9 and TRBJ2-2; the D is unclear. CDR1 is SEHNR, CDR2 FQNEAQ, per germline (reference sequence). V lost 5 bases and J 4 bases, leaving 2 bases between the germline ends. The CDR3 sequence is 11 residues long. The CDR3 spells CASSPTGELFF. The CDR3 bases are TGTGCCAGCAGCCCCACCGGGGAGCTGTTTTTT. Complete variable domain (other parts from reference TRBV7-9 and TRBJ2-2): DTGVSQNPRHKITKRGQNVTFRCDPISEHNRLYWYRQTLGQGPEFLTYFQNEAQLEKSRLLSDRFSAERPKGSFSTLEIQRTEQGDSAMYLCASSPTGELFFGEGSRLTVL.

V is TRBV10-2 and J is TRBJ2-2; 8 bases map to TRBD2. V lost 8 bases and J lost 10; bases outside the gene matches: 21. CDR3 length equals 17 residues. In germline, CDR1 is WSHSY, CDR2 SAAADI. CDR3 in DNA: TGCGCCAGCGGGGGGTCTGAAGCTAGCGGGTGGGTTGAGGAGCTGTTTTTT. This gives the protein CASGGSEASGWVEELFF.

This clonotype was seen a handful of times. This chain connects TRBV3-1 to TRBJ1-3; D is unresolved. The CDR3 runs 15 residues. Germline V lookup: CDR1 LGHDT, CDR2 YNNKEL (reference sequence). Trimming stripped 11 bases from V and 0 bases from J, with 17 bases between. The CDR3 coding sequence is TGTGCCGCGGGAAGGGCAGTATCCTCTGGAAACACCATATATTTT. Residues: CAAGRAVSSGNTIYF.

The chain joins TRBV10-3 to TRBJ2-7; 11 positions agree with TRBD1. The V gene end was trimmed by 3 bases and the J gene end by 0 bases; junction bases not matched to a gene: 1. The germline CDR1 and CDR2 sequences are ENHRY and SYGVKD. There are 15 residues in the CDR3. CDR3 loop: CAISDGTGGSYEQYF. CDR3 sequence (DNA): TGTGCCATCAGTGACGGGACAGGGGGCTCCTACGAGCAGTACTTC.

This chain links TRBV7-2 with TRBJ1-4, with TRBD1 matching 9 bases. V lost 6 bases to trimming and J lost 10 bases; unmatched junction nucleotides: 18. CDR3 length: 17 residues. CDR1 is SGHTA, CDR2 FQGNSA, per germline. CDR3 nucleotide sequence: TGTGCCAGCAGTTACCCACCATACAGGGGGCGGGGAGGAAAACTGTTTTTT. This codes for CASSYPPYRGRGGKLFF. Full variable domain (missing parts from reference TRBV7-2 and TRBJ1-4): GAGVSQSPSNKVTEKGKDVELRCDPISGHTALYWYRQSLGQGLEFLIYFQGNSAPDKSGLPSDRFSAERTGGSVSTLTIQRTQQEDSAVYLCASSYPPYRGRGGKLFFGSGTQLSVL.

The chain employs TRBV11-3 and TRBJ1-1; 7 bases map to TRBD1. Germline V gives CDR1 SGHNT, CDR2 YENEEA. After removal of 5 bases from V and 8 bases from J, the junction contained 17 bases not matched to a gene. The CDR3 loop spans 16 amino acids. CDR3 coding DNA: TGTGCCAGCAGCCCCTCCCCAGGGGGACCTATGTCCGAAGCTTTCTTT. As protein: CASSPSPGGPMSEAFF.

On this clonotype itself: One junction end does not reproduce the germline sequence, and a read error may be involved. The rearrangement joins TRBV15 to TRBJ1-6; 7 bases align to TRBD1. Germline V CDR1 and CDR2: LNHNV, YYDKDF (reference sequence). CDR3 size: 18 residues. In DNA, the CDR3 is TGTGCCGCCAGCAGCGACCGGACAGGCGGAGGTTGGGGTTCACCCCTCCACTTT. This sequence encodes CAASSDRTGGGWGSPLHF. Full variable domain (outside the CDR3, taken from reference TRBV15 and TRBJ1-6): DAMVIQNPRYQVTQFGKPVTLSCSQTLNHNVMYWYQQKSSQAPKLLFHYYDKDFNNEADTPDNFQSRRPNTSFCFLDIRSPGLGDTAMYLCAASSDRTGGGWGSPLHFGNGTRLTVT.

The rearrangement uses TRBV9 and TRBJ2-3; D ambiguous. The CDR3 has 14 amino acids. Per germline, CDR1 SGDLS and CDR2 YYNGEE. V was trimmed by 2 bases and J by 1 base, leaving 8 bases between them. The CDR3 is CASSVFSGTDTQYF. CDR3 in DNA: TGTGCCAGCAGCGTTTTTTCTGGCACAGATACGCAGTATTTT.

Many counts were recorded for this clonotype. V gene TRBV4-1 combines with J gene TRBJ1-4; D uncertain. The V gene's germline CDR1 is MGHRA and CDR2 YSYEKL. The CDR3 totals 16 residues. The V end was cut by 1 base, the J end by 5 bases, with 14 bases between. This CDR3 reads CASSQGIRGRNEKLFF. The CDR3 DNA sequence: TGCGCCAGCAGCCAAGGAATACGAGGAAGAAATGAAAAACTGTTTTTT.

The table lists this clonotype with a few counts. This chain links TRBV18 with TRBJ2-6; D unresolved. Trimming removed 5 bases from V and 0 bases from J, with 11 bases in between. This CDR3 contains 16 residues. CDR1 is KGHSH, CDR2 LQKENI, per germline. In nucleotides, the CDR3 is TGTGCCAGCTCATTCCTACAGTCCTCTGGGGCCAACGTCCTGACTTTC. Its translation: CASSFLQSSGANVLTF.

This rearrangement joins TRBV30 to TRBJ1-6; D unclear. This CDR3 spans 11 amino acids. Germline assignment: CDR1 GTSNPN and CDR2 SVGIG (reference sequence). V was pared by 2 bases and J by 10 bases, with 6 bases between. CDR3 DNA: TGTGCCTGGAGTCTCACGTCACCCCTCCACTTT. Amino acids: CAWSLTSPLHF.